This passage covers 7 T cell receptor beta chains from one sample sequenced in a study of blood T cell repertoires in COVID-19. The method was immunoSEQ multiplex PCR; TCRdb's version includes in-frame clones alone and lacks a portion of them. The sample includes 110,000 or so clones, about 90% of them seen just once. The source material was peripheral blood. The receptors shown here come from a woman aged 45-59 years with acute or convalescent COVID-19.

The rearrangement joins TRBV7-2 to TRBJ1-5; possible D gene TRBD1, 6 bases. Germline V gene sequence: CDR1 SGHTA, CDR2 FQGNSA. The CDR3 runs to 14 residues. Trimming left V 6 bases short and J 2 bases short, with 11 bases between. As DNA, the CDR3 is TGTGCCAGCAGTCGGGACACCGGCAATCAGCCCCAGCATTTT. Encoded protein: CASSRDTGNQPQHF. Supplemented by reference TRBV7-2 and TRBJ1-5, the full variable domain reads GAGVSQSPSNKVTEKGKDVELRCDPISGHTALYWYRQSLGQGLEFLIYFQGNSAPDKSGLPSDRFSAERTGGSVSTLTIQRTQQEDSAVYLCASSRDTGNQPQHFGDGTRLSIL.

The gene calls are TRBV3-1 (or the pseudogene TRBV3-2) and TRBJ1-1, with a possible D match to TRBD1 (5 bases). V was shortened by 0 bases and J by 1 base, with 9 bases between the two germline ends. CDR1 is LGHDT and CDR2 is YNNKEL in the germline V gene (reference sequence). There are 15 residues in the CDR3. The CDR3 nucleotides are TGTGCCAGCAGCCAAGAGGTAACAGGGAACACTGAAGCTTTCTTT. This codes for CASSQEVTGNTEAFF.

The chain couples TRBV7-8 to TRBJ1-1; TRBD1 matches 8 bases. The V and J ends lost 3 bases and 7 bases, in that order; junction bases with no gene match: 4. Germline CDR1 is SGHVS and CDR2 is FQNEAQ. This CDR3 is 13 amino acids long. CDR3 DNA: TGTGCCAGCAGCTTGGGACAGGTGGGTGAAGCTTTCTTT. As protein: CASSLGQVGEAFF.

This rearrangement joins TRBV2 to TRBJ2-7; perhaps TRBD2 as D (6 bases). The CDR3 is 14 amino acids. Germline CDR1 and CDR2: SNHLY and FYNNEI. V lost 4 bases to trimming and J lost 5 bases, with 15 bases between them. The CDR3 region is CASSGAWAGNEQYF. The DNA for the CDR3 is TGTGCCAGCAGTGGGGCCTGGGCGGGGAACGAGCAGTACTTC.

The chain combines TRBV29-1 with TRBJ1-1; D uncertain. This CDR3 region has 13 residues. V was shortened by 0 bases and J by 0 bases, with 5 bases between the two germline ends. Germline CDR1 is SQVTM and CDR2 is ANQGSEA. The CDR3 sequence: CSVEDSMNTEAFF. In nucleotides, the CDR3 is TGCAGCGTTGAAGATTCTATGAACACTGAAGCTTTCTTT.

V gene TRBV5-6 combines with J gene TRBJ1-5; D not certain. CDR1 and CDR2 from the germline V gene are SGHDT and YYEEEE. Trimming removed 3 bases at V and 3 bases at J, with 13 bases between. CDR3 size: 15 residues. CDR3 sequence (DNA): TGTGCCAGCAGCTCTAGACCCGTCCCCAATCAGCCCCAGCATTTT. The encoded protein is CASSSRPVPNQPQHF.

The chain uses TRBV4-3 and TRBJ1-2, with 7 bases fitting TRBD1. J gave up 7 bases and V 3 bases, and 8 bases lay outside the gene matches. The CDR3 covers 14 residues. Per the germline V gene, CDR1 is LGHNA and CDR2 is YSLEER. CDR3 sequence: CASSQGTGVGGYTF. DNA of the CDR3: TGCGCCAGCAGCCAGGGAACAGGGGTAGGTGGCTACACCTTC.